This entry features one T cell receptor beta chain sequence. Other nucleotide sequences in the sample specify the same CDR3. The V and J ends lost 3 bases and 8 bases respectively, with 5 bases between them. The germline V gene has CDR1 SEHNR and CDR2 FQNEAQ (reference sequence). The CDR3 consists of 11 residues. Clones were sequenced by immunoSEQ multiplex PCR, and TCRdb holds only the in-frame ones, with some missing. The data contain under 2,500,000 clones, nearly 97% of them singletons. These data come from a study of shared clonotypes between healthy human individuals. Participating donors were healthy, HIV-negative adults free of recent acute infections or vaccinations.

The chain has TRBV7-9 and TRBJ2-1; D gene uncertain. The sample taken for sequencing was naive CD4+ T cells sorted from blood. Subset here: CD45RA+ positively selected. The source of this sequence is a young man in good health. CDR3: CASSLGDEQFF. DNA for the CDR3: TGTGCCAGCAGCTTGGGCGATGAGCAGTTCTTC.